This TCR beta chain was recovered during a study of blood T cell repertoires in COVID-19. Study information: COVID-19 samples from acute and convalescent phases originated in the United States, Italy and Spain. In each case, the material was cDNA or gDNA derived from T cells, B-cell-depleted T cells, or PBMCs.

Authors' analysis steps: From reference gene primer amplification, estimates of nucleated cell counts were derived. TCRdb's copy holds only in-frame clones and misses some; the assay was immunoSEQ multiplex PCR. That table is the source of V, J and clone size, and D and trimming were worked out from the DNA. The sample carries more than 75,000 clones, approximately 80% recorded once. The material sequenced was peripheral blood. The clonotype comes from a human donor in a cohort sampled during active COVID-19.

CDR3: CASSIPGLAGGKPAGELFF. CDR3 DNA: TGTGCCAGTAGTATCCCGGGACTAGCGGGGGGGAAACCAGCCGGGGAGCTGTTTTTT. The rearrangement uses TRBV19 and TRBJ2-2; 16 positions agree with TRBD2. Germline V gene sequence: CDR1 LNHDA, CDR2 SQIVND (reference sequence). The junction had 10 bases not matched to a gene; V was cut back by 3 bases and J by 6 bases. The CDR3 consists of 19 residues. The whole variable domain, filled in from reference TRBV19 and TRBJ2-2, reads DGGITQSPKYLFRKEGQNVTLSCEQNLNHDAMYWYRQDPGQGLRLIYYSQIVNDFQKGDIAEGYSVSREKKESFPLTVTSAQKNPTAFYLCASSIPGLAGGKPAGELFFGEGSRLTVL.